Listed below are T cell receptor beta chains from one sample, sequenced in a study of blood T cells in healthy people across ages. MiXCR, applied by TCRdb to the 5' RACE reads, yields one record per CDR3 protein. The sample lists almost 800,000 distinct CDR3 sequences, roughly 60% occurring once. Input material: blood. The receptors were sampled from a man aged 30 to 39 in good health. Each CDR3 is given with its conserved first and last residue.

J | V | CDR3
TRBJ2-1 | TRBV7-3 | CASSPTADSSYNEQFF
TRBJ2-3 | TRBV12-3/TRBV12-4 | CASSFIAGGADTQYF
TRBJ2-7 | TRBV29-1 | CSVELFGTGGPYEQYF
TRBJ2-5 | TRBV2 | CASQVRTGGQETQYF
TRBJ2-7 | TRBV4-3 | CVSSAQWAYEQYF
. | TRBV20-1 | CSPTQPQVETQYF
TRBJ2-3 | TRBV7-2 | CASSKGLKLTDTQYF
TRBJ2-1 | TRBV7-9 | CASSVFRQGDEQFF
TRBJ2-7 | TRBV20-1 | CSGSGGRLSYEQYF
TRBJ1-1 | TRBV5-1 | CASSHGQGVKTEAFF
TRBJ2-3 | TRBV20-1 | CSGLMTSGTDTQYF
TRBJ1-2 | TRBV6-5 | CASNDRLQGGYTF
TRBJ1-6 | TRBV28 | CASSATGHGRSPLHF
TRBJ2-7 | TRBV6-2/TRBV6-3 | CASRPTGDLNEQYF
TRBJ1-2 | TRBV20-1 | CSVFVRDGYTF
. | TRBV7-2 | CASSLGGGRLSEQYF
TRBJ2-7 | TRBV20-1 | CSARETSGGLPATRTYEQYF
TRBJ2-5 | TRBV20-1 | CSASGGRAWETQYF
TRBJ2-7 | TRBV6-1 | CASSVEDRALYEQYF
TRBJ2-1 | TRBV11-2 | CASSLGGGGYNEQFF
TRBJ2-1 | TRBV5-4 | CASTSSGNYNEQFF
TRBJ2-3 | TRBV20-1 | CSAEMTDSDTQYF
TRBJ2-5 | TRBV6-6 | CASSYRRGGETQYF
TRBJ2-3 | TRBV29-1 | CSVESGGQDTQYF
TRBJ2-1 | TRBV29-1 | CSGDTGPNEQFF
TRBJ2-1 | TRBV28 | CASSLGRGGPSGPNEQFF
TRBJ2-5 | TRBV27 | CASSFQGVRETQYF
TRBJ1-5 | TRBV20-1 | CSARGLQPNQPQHF
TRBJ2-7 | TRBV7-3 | CASSLRPSAEQYF
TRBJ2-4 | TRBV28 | CASSLSGAFEQYF
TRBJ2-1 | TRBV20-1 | CSANRGGSRSNEQFF
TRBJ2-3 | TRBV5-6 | CASSSSGGGFTDTQYF
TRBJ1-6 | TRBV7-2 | CASSGPGHPNSPLHF
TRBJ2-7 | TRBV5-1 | CASSSYQPYEQYF
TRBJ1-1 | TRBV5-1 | CASKSKWAANTEAFF
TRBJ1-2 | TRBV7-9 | CASSLTTVGGYTF
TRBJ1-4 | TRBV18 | CASSPLDREEKLFF
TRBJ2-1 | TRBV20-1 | CSARGPVGGAREQFF
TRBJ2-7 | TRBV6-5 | CASSNAFGGPTYEQYF
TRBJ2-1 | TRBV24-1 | CATSPSSYNEQFF
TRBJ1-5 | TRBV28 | CASSYRGQHF
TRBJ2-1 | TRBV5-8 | CASRKDVYNEQFF
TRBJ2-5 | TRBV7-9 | CASSLGTGSGETQYF
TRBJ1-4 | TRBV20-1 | CSATPTGLKKLFF
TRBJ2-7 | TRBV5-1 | CASSLEAAGTYEQYF
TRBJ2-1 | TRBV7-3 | CASSRSGGTSYNEQFF
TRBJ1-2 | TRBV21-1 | CASSKVIPGQIYGYTF
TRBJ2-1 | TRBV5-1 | CASGGQGAGEQFF
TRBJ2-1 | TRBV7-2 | CASITPGTGYNEQFF
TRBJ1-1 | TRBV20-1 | CSAPSLEGGGETEAFF
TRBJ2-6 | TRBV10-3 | CAISATDRTGANVLTF
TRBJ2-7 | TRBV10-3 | CAISEGRDRLYYEQYF